This T cell receptor beta chain was retrieved from a study of T cells in Graves' hyperthyroidism and ophthalmopathy. V lost 2 bases to trimming and J lost 6 bases, with 22 bases between them. The CDR3 is 17 residues long. Germline loops: CDR1 DFQATT, CDR2 SNEGSKA (reference sequence). This clonotype was seen at least ten times. The source material, RNA transcripts, was used to amplify TCR beta CDR3 regions. The study used the HTBI primer set for a first-round RT-PCR of the TCR CDR3. Each CDR3 protein is one row after TCRdb ran MiXCR on the multiplex PCR reads. The sample has about 420,000 distinct CDR3 sequences, about a sixth seen once.

The chain links TRBV20-1 to TRBJ1-4; D might be TRBD1 (6 bases). The sequenced sample was blood. The sequence derives from a young woman with Graves' hyperthyroidism. The CDR3 sequence: CSARKGWGARSDEKLFF. The CDR3 bases are TGCAGTGCTAGAAAGGGTTGGGGGGCCAGGTCGGATGAAAAACTGTTTTTT.